This TCR beta chain was identified in a study of OX40 agonist ivuxolimab in advanced cancers. Study as a whole: Those treated in dose escalation had hepatocellular carcinoma, melanoma, renal cell cancer or head and neck cancer.

Study findings and constraints: Still undetermined is the antigen specificity of the expanded peripheral T cells. Dose levels from 0.1 to 3.0 mg/kg saw CD4+ and CD8+ blood T cells expand clonally by week 6. On average, a greater number of expanded clones characterised CD8+ T cells relative to CD4+.

A word on this clone: Its antigen is currently unknown.

Method: immunoSEQ multiplex PCR; TCRdb's copy keeps in-frame clones and lacks some. Altogether about 120,000 clones are present, about 93% being singletons, with the ten largest covering less than 0.2%. The CDR3 totals 14 residues. CDR1 and CDR2 from the germline V gene are MNHNY and SVGAGI (reference sequence). The V end lost 7 bases, the J end lost 0 bases, and 12 bases lay between the germline ends. The clonotype originates from an adult with an advanced solid tumor such as melanoma, head and neck, liver or kidney cancer. Sequenced material: CD4+ or CD8+ T cells sorted from blood, taken in a trial of the OX40 agonist ivuxolimab. The chain is built from TRBV6-6 and TRBJ1-2; D gene unclear. CDR3 sequence reads: CASTPRETNYGYTF. CDR3 in DNA: TGTGCCAGCACCCCCCGGGAGACTAACTATGGCTACACCTTC.